These T cell receptor beta chains were read from a single sample in a study of cytomegalovirus exposure and HLA in healthy donors. Sequencing used immunoSEQ multiplex PCR; TCRdb keeps in-frame clones, though not all of them. The table lists 150,000 to 170,000 clones, 65% to 75% of them singletons. What was sequenced was PBMCs. These receptors were taken from a young man in good health and CMV-seronegative. Both conserved end residues are part of each CDR3. The D gene is left open where the match is weak. Size is stated for part of the rows, as once, few or many counts, or as a class when the clone is expanded.

d_call j_call clone_size v_call cdr3_aa cdr3_nt
- TRBJ1-6 - TRBV14 CASSQGLSYNSPLHF TGTGCCAGCAGCCAGGGGCTCTCCTATAATTCACCCCTCCACTTT
- TRBJ2-5 - TRBV21-1 CASSNFRAGGVQETQYF TGTGCCAGCAGCAATTTTAGGGCGGGGGGGGTCCAAGAGACCCAGTACTTC
TRBD1 TRBJ1-1 - TRBV5-1 CASSQNRGNTEAFF TGCGCCAGCAGCCAGAACAGGGGGAACACTGAAGCTTTCTTT
- TRBJ2-7 once TRBV7-3 CASSLYRGPSYEQYF TGTGCCAGCAGCTTATACCGGGGTCCATCCTACGAGCAGTACTTC
TRBD1 TRBJ2-3 few TRBV27 CASSLGQASTDTQYF TGTGCCAGCAGTTTAGGACAGGCTAGCACAGATACGCAGTATTTT
- TRBJ1-1 - TRBV19 CASGAGNTEAFF TGTGCCAGTGGGGCAGGGAACACTGAAGCTTTCTTT
- TRBJ1-6 - TRBV30 CAWSDSGPLHF TGTGCCTGGAGTGATAGTGGTCCCCTCCACTTT
TRBD1 TRBJ2-1 - TRBV5-1 CASSSPGGDSYNEQFF TGCGCCAGCAGCTCGCCAGGGGGAGATTCCTACAATGAGCAGTTCTTC
- TRBJ1-5 few TRBV6-5 CASSLHSNQPQHF TGTGCCAGCAGTTTACATTCAAATCAGCCCCAGCATTTT
- TRBJ1-1 - TRBV5-4 CASRRQQNTEAFF TGTGCCAGCAGGCGACAGCAGAACACTGAAGCTTTCTTT
TRBD1 TRBJ1-2 once TRBV7-8 CASSPGQGYSYGYTF TGTGCCAGCAGCCCTGGACAGGGCTATAGCTATGGCTACACCTTC
TRBD1 TRBJ1-5 once TRBV4-2 CASSQDGRGYSNQPQHF TGTGCCAGCAGCCAAGACGGCAGGGGGTATAGCAATCAGCCCCAGCATTTT
TRBD1 TRBJ1-2 few TRBV7-2 CASSLTGTGLKGYTF TGTGCCAGCAGCCTGACCGGGACAGGGCTGAAGGGCTACACCTTC
- TRBJ1-2 - TRBV6-5 CASSPSNYGYTF TGTGCCAGCTCCCCCTCTAACTATGGCTACACCTTC
- TRBJ2-1 - TRBV7-8 CASSGLLRPVDNEQFF TGTGCCAGCAGCGGCCTTCTGCGGCCCGTGGACAATGAGCAGTTCTTC
- TRBJ2-3 - TRBV7-8 CASSLSGGPQGADTQYF TGTGCCAGCAGCTTATCCGGGGGACCTCAAGGCGCAGATACGCAGTATTTT
- TRBJ2-5 - TRBV6-5 CASTPRREETQYF TGTGCCAGCACCCCCCGGCGGGAAGAGACCCAGTACTTC
TRBD1 TRBJ1-1 - TRBV6-5 CASSRTGGRTEAFF TGTGCCAGCAGTCGGACAGGGGGCCGGACTGAAGCTTTCTTT
- TRBJ1-6 - TRBV25-1 CASGLPTGPLHF TGTGCCAGCGGATTACCGACAGGCCCCCTCCACTTT
- TRBJ1-1 - TRBV5-1 CASKARGPDTEAFF TGCGCCAGCAAAGCCAGGGGACCGGACACTGAAGCTTTCTTT
- TRBJ1-1 - TRBV4-1 CASSQDPVPLNTEAFF TGCGCCAGCAGCCAAGACCCGGTACCCTTGAACACTGAAGCTTTCTTT
- TRBJ2-2 - TRBV2 CASSVQLANTGELFF TGTGCCAGCAGTGTACAACTAGCGAACACCGGGGAGCTGTTTTTT
- TRBJ1-1 - TRBV6-5 CASSYSARRNTEAFF TGTGCCAGCAGTTACTCAGCGAGAAGAAACACTGAAGCTTTCTTT
- TRBJ1-1 once TRBV12-5 CASGPLGGDTEAFF TGTGCTAGTGGACCATTGGGAGGAGACACTGAAGCTTTCTTT
- TRBJ1-1 - TRBV6-1 CASSTQGDTEAFF TGTGCCAGCAGTACACAGGGAGATACTGAAGCTTTCTTT
TRBD1 TRBJ2-7 - TRBV6-5 CASSYLRTGNNYEQYF TGTGCCAGCAGTTACCTCCGGACAGGGAATAACTACGAGCAGTACTTC
TRBD2 TRBJ2-1 - TRBV7-2 CASSLAGLAGNEQFF TGTGCCAGCAGCTTAGCGGGACTAGCTGGAAATGAGCAGTTCTTC
TRBD1 TRBJ1-5 - TRBV2 CASRTGTGNQPQHF TGTGCCAGCAGAACCGGGACAGGGAATCAGCCCCAGCATTTT
- TRBJ2-3 - TRBV25-1 CASGETGWGDTQYF TGTGCCAGCGGGGAGACAGGATGGGGAGATACGCAGTATTTT
- TRBJ2-6 - TRBV18 CASSPVSGFLSGANVLTF TGTGCCAGCTCACCGGTTTCCGGGTTCCTATCTGGGGCCAACGTCCTGACTTTC
TRBD2 TRBJ2-3 once TRBV5-1 CASSPGLATSDTQYF TGCGCCAGCAGTCCCGGACTAGCAACGTCAGATACGCAGTATTTT
- TRBJ2-5 - TRBV7-9 CASRQSGFYETQYF TGTGCCAGCAGGCAGTCAGGGTTTTACGAGACCCAGTACTTC
TRBD1 TRBJ1-1 - TRBV29-1 CSAGTASTEAFF TGCAGCGCAGGGACAGCCTCAACTGAAGCTTTCTTT
- TRBJ1-1 - TRBV5-6 CASSLGRHTEAFF TGTGCCAGCAGCTTGGGGCGGCACACTGAAGCTTTCTTT
TRBD2 TRBJ2-1 few TRBV7-2 CASSLGVAGGLNEQFF TGTGCCAGCAGCTTAGGGGTAGCGGGGGGGCTGAATGAGCAGTTCTTC